This entry lists 5 T cell receptor beta chains sequenced from one sample in a study of blood T cell repertoires in COVID-19. Libraries were prepared by immunoSEQ multiplex PCR; TCRdb keeps only in-frame clonotypes and omits some of them. The sample lists fewer than 250,000 clones, roughly 83% occurring once. The sample taken for sequencing was PBMCs or T cells enriched from blood (not recorded which). The receptors come from a woman between 45 and 65 years old who had recovered from COVID-19.

This clone was seen only once. The CDR3 DNA reads TGTGCCACAGGGGCTACGAGATATGGCTACACCTTC. Translating gives CATGATRYGYTF. The gene calls are TRBV28 and TRBJ1-2, with a possible D match to TRBD1 (6 bases). The CDR3 has 12 residues. The V end lost 10 bases, the J end lost 5 bases, and 14 bases lay between the germline ends. Germline V lookup: CDR1 MDHEN, CDR2 SYDVKM.

This rearrangement joins TRBV7-9 to TRBJ2-7; no reliable D call. The ends were cut back, 1 base at V and 2 bases at J, with 9 bases in the middle. The CDR3 consists of 14 residues. Germline CDR1 reads SEHNR; CDR2 reads FQNEAQ (reference sequence). The CDR3 loop reads CASSLVRTTYEQYF. The CDR3 DNA is TGTGCCAGCAGCTTAGTCAGAACAACCTACGAGCAGTACTTC. The full variable domain, in which reference TRBV7-9 and TRBJ2-7 provide the parts outside the CDR3, is DTGVSQNPRHKITKRGQNVTFRCDPISEHNRLYWYRQTLGQGPEFLTYFQNEAQLEKSRLLSDRFSAERPKGSFSTLEIQRTEQGDSAMYLCASSLVRTTYEQYFGPGTRLTVT.

V usage is TRBV7-3 and J usage is TRBJ1-1; D not certain. In germline, CDR1 is SGHTA, CDR2 FQGTGA. Between the trimmed V and J ends, which lost 2 bases and 4 bases, there was a span of 8 bases. CDR3 length equals 13 residues. This chain's CDR3 is CASSLFEGTEAFF. In DNA, the CDR3 is TGTGCCAGCAGCTTATTCGAGGGCACTGAAGCTTTCTTT.

The V call is TRBV5-1, the J call TRBJ1-2; 10 bases agree with TRBD1. The junction had 5 bases not matched to a gene; V was cut back by 3 bases and J by 6 bases. The CDR3 loop spans 14 amino acids. The V gene's germline CDR1 is SGHRS and CDR2 YFSETQ. For the CDR3, the DNA is TGCGCCAGCAGCTGGAGGACAGGGGGGGATGGCTACACCTTC. Encoded protein: CASSWRTGGDGYTF.

The chain combines TRBV15 with TRBJ1-6; 7 bases line up with TRBD1. J gave up 2 bases and V 3 bases, and 4 bases lay outside the gene matches. This CDR3 contains 16 residues. Germline-derived CDR1 and CDR2 are LNHNV and YYDKDF (reference sequence). The CDR3 here is CATSRGQGAYNSPLHF. DNA for the CDR3: TGTGCCACCAGCAGGGGTCAGGGGGCCTATAATTCACCCCTCCACTTT.